The T cell receptor (beta chain) described here comes from a study (dated by TCRdb to between 2021 and 2023). Summary of the overall study and its limitations: According to the authors, more investigation is needed, including longitudinal sampling and evaluation of a control group.

Comments on this clone: Its antigen remains undetermined. It has no much larger one-base neighbor in the sample; base qualities were not kept.

PBMCs were separated from peripheral blood, and TCR beta sequencing was performed on genomic DNA obtained from unsorted PBMCs. Survey-level sequencing on the immunoSEQ platform was used to profile TCR beta chain repertoires. Turning to the authors' computational methods: Repertoire diversity was measured with the inverse Simpson index, and CDR3 amino acid length spectratypes and V-J pairing frequencies were compared. TCR beta CDR3 sequences were matched against VDJdb to annotate clonotypes specific to SARS-CoV-2, CMV, influenza A and EBV. Imported from immuneACCESS, the table was reduced by TCRdb to in-frame sequences with V and J called. These copies leave out some clones; in studies compared against another copy, an unresolved V gene accounts for under half, and the cause of the remainder is not known. Clone size and V and J calls were adopted from that table, with D and trimming inferred from the DNA. The sample table contains approximately 50,000 clones; only one count was recorded for over 90% of them. Together, the top ten hold 9.5% to 12% of the sample.

This TCR came from a man in his forties or fifties with rheumatoid arthritis. The sequenced sample consisted of PBMCs.

The nucleotide sequence reads TGTGCCAGCTCCCCAGGACAGGGCTATGGCTACACCTTC. It translates to CASSPGQGYGYTF. Rearrangement joined TRBV18 to TRBJ1-2; 8 of the junction bases match TRBD1. V loses 6 bases at its end and J loses 4 bases; junction bases beyond the gene matches: 4. The CDR3 spans 13 residues, from the cysteine through the phenylalanine. Just CDR3 DNA is preserved here, 39 bases in frame from base 1. The germline V gene sets CDR1 to KGHSH and CDR2 to LQKENI.